The entry that follows covers one TCR beta chain sequence. Its antigen is not known. The data were taken from a study of Ad26.COV2.S vaccination and SARS-CoV-2 variants. As for the study in general: Sample donor was a member of the COV1001 Ad26.COV2.S trial arm. General study findings and limits: After vaccination, reports described spike-specific CD8+ and CD4+ T cell responses as showing substantial breadth. Recipients given vaccine exceeded placebo recipients in spike-specific TCR breadth.

Here immunoSEQ multiplex PCR was the method, and the copy in TCRdb shows in-frame clones only, minus some. The table records roughly 400,000 clones, 90% of them present only once. As to treatment: some 19 received Ad26.COV2.S at low or high dose, single or two shots; several received placebo; per-sample allocation not given. Each sample was drawn 63 days after the first injection (of vaccine or placebo). An adult donor aged 18-55 years was enrolled in Boston. Losses at the gene ends were 9 bases for V and 0 bases for J; bases not matched to a gene: 8. The germline V gene encodes CDR1 KGHDR and CDR2 SFDVKD. The CDR3 is 15 amino acids.

The receptor comes from a person between 18 and 65 years old who received the Ad26.COV2.S COVID-19 vaccine or a placebo. This chain connects TRBV24-1 to TRBJ2-3; TRBD2 matches 7 bases. The material was peripheral blood, obtained in a trial of Ad26.COV2.S vaccine versus placebo. The CDR3 DNA follows: TGTGCCACCGCCTCCGATAGCGGGAGCACAGATACGCAGTATTTT. This gives the protein CATASDSGSTDTQYF.